The 5 T cell receptor beta chains reported below all come from one sample, sequenced in a study of control samples from healthy donors and cancer patients. Only in-frame clones appear in the TCRdb table, and some are missing; sequencing was by immunoSEQ multiplex PCR. The data hold about 83,000 clones, with about nine tenths observed a single time. Source material: blood. The origin of the receptors is a man over 45 in good health.

The J gene is TRBJ2-7, the V gene TRBV19; weak D call: TRBD2 (5 bases). CDR3 length: 13 residues. Trimming pared 5 bases from V and 0 bases from J, leaving 8 bases between. The germline V gene encodes CDR1 LNHDA and CDR2 SQIVND (reference sequence). As DNA, the CDR3 is TGTGCCAGTAGTCTCCGGGGCTCCTACGAGCAGTACTTC. Translation: CASSLRGSYEQYF.

The V gene is TRBV25-1, the J gene TRBJ1-3; D remains unclear. Trimming left V 5 bases short and J 0 bases short, with 11 bases between. CDR1 is MGHDK, CDR2 SYGVNS, per germline. This CDR3 is built from 15 residues. The CDR3 coding sequence is TGTGCCAGCAGTTCTAGCCGGATCTCTGGAAACACCATATATTTT. Encoded protein: CASSSSRISGNTIYF.

V usage is TRBV5-1 and J usage is TRBJ1-1; possible D gene TRBD1, 6 bases. CDR1 is SGHRS and CDR2 is YFSETQ in the germline V gene. The CDR3 is 14 residues long. Between the trimmed V and J ends, which lost 2 bases and 1 base, there was a span of 9 bases. The CDR3 DNA reads as TGCGCCAGCAGCTTACAGGGTCGGAACACTGAAGCTTTCTTT. Protein: CASSLQGRNTEAFF. The variable domain in full, with the rest retrieved from reference TRBV5-1 and TRBJ1-1, is KAGVTQTPRYLIKTRGQQVTLSCSPISGHRSVSWYQQTPGQGLQFLFEYFSETQRNKGNFPGRFSGRQFSNSRSEMNVSTLELGDSALYLCASSLQGRNTEAFFGQGTRLTVV.

This clone was observed once. The chain is built from TRBV2 and TRBJ2-3, with D maybe TRBD1 (6 bases). This CDR3 has 14 amino acids. Germline lookup yields CDR1 SNHLY and CDR2 FYNNEI. The germline V and J ends were trimmed by 1 base and 5 bases, with 10 bases remaining between them. The CDR3 is CASSEEGTLDTQYF. The CDR3 DNA reads TGTGCCAGCAGTGAAGAAGGGACACTAGATACGCAGTATTTT.

The CDR3 DNA follows: TGTGCCAGCAGAAGACAGGGGTGGAATTCACCCCTCCACTTT. Amino acid sequence: CASRRQGWNSPLHF. The chain couples TRBV6-5 to TRBJ1-6; the match to TRBD1 covers 8 bases. The CDR3 consists of 14 residues. From germline, CDR1 is MNHEY and CDR2 SVGAGI. The J segment lost 7 bases and the V segment lost 6 bases, leaving 5 bases of the junction unmatched.